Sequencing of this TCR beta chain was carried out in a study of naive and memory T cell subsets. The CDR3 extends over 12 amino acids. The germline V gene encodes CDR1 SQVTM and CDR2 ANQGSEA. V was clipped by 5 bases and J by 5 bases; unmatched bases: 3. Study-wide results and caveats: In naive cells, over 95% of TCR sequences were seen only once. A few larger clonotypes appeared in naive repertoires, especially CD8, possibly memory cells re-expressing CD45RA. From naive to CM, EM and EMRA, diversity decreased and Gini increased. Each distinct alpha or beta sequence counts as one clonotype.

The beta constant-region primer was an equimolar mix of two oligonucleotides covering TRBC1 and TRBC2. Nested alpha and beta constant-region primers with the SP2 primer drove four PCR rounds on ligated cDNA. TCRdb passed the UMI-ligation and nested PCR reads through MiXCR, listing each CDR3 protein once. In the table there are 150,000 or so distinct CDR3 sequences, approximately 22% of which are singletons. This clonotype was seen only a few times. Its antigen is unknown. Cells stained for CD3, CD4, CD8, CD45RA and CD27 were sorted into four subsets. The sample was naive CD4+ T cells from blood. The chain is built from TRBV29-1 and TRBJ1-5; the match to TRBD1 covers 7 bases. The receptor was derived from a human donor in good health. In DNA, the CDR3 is TGCAGCGTTTCAACAGGGGATCAGCCCCAGCATTTT. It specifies CSVSTGDQPQHF.